This T cell receptor (beta chain) was sequenced in a study of blood T cell repertoires in COVID-19. Overall study context: The origin of the acute and convalescent COVID-19 samples was the United States, Italy and Spain. T cells, B-cell-depleted T cells, or PBMCs supplied cDNA or gDNA.

This clone has only a few counts. Per the study methods: How many nucleated cells were present was estimated from reference gene primer amplification. Measured with immunoSEQ multiplex PCR; TCRdb has only the in-frame clones, and not every one. V and J calls and clone size follow that table, whereas D and trimming were derived from the DNA. The table includes roughly 20,000 clones, about 91% detected once. Per germline, CDR1 SGHTA and CDR2 FQGNSA. The CDR3 is made up of 14 amino acids. The V end was cut by 1 base, the J end by 9 bases, with 10 bases between. The chain links TRBV7-2 to TRBJ1-6, with D unresolved. This TCR came from a man aged 70-80 years with active COVID-19. The sequenced sample consisted of peripheral blood. CDR3 loop: CASSLGIRASPLHF. In DNA, the CDR3 is TGTGCCAGCAGCTTAGGAATCCGAGCTTCACCCCTCCACTTT.